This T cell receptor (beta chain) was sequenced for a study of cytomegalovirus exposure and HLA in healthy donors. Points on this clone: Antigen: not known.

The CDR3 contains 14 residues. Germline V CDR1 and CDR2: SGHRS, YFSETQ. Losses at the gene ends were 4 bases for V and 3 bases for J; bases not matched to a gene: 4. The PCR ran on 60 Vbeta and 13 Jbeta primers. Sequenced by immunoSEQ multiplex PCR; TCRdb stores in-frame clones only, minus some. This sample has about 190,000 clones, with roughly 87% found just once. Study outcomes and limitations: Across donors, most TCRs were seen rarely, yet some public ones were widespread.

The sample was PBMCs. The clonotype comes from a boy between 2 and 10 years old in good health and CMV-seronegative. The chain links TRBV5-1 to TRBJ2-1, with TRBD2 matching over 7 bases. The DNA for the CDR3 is TGCGCCAGCAGCCCTAGCGGAAACTACAATGAGCAGTTCTTC. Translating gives CASSPSGNYNEQFF.